The entry below describes one TCR beta chain. Sequencing used immunoSEQ multiplex PCR; TCRdb keeps in-frame clones, though not all of them. The table records 2,000 to 2,500 clones, 83% of them present only once. The sample is drawn from a study of T cells in tumors and immune-related adverse events. Germline V CDR1 and CDR2: SGHTA, FQGNSA. CDR3 length equals 15 residues. The V end lost 5 bases, the J end lost 0 bases, and 14 bases lay between the germline ends. This sequence joins TRBV7-2 and TRBJ2-7, with D maybe TRBD2 (5 bases). This sample comprised tumor tissue, obtained from a patient treated with anti-PD-1 therapy. This receptor was identified in a female donor with metastatic renal cell carcinoma. The CDR3 sequence: CASSKSDSPSYEQYF. The CDR3 DNA reads TGTGCCAGCAGCAAATCGGACTCCCCCTCCTACGAGCAGTACTTC.